This TCR beta chain was retrieved from a study of Tregs in tolerant kidney transplant recipients. Study-wide points: Biological reproducibility was not directly addressed in this study. Activated donor B cell expansion appeared to reveal the most relevant donor-specific TCRbeta repertoire.

Unstimulated regulatory T cells (CD4+CD25+CD127-), CD4+CD25- non-regulatory cells, CD4 and CD8 cells were FACS-sorted from thawed PBMCs. Before regulatory T cell sorting, thawed PBMCs rested overnight at 37°C in roughly 190 IU/ml IL-2. This CDR3 has 11 residues. Germline-derived CDR1 and CDR2 are MNHNS and SASEGT. Trimming removed 4 bases from V and 4 bases from J, with 5 bases in between. The assay was immunoSEQ multiplex PCR, and TCRdb's table has in-frame clones only and misses some. The sample includes about 20,000 clones, around 82% of them seen just once. As regards this clone: The antigen is not known.

The TCR sequence derives from a human donor in good health. This rearrangement joins TRBV6-1 to TRBJ2-7; no definite D call. Sequencing used Tregs from blood. CDR3 in amino acids: CASSVLYEQYF. The CDR3 DNA follows: TGTGCCAGCAGTGTATTATACGAGCAGTACTTC.